The sequence of this TCR beta chain was determined in a study of blood T cell repertoires in COVID-19. Turning to this clone: It is unclear where the CDR3 begins or ends on the DNA, so no DNA is shown, and the CDR3 is as TCRdb lists it.

Original handling: The authors estimated nucleated cell counts from reference gene primer amplification. Measured with immunoSEQ multiplex PCR; TCRdb has only the in-frame clones, and not every one. V and J calls and clone size are as listed in that table; D and trimming were resolved from the DNA. This table holds about 96,000 clones, roughly 89% found once. The CDR3 is 13 residues long, ends included. Germline values: CDR1 MNHEY, CDR2 SMNVEV (reference sequence). The sample comprised peripheral blood. This clonotype was obtained from a human donor with COVID-19, enrolled during active disease. The donor label of this sample is uncertain. The chain couples TRBV27 to TRBJ1-2. The CDR3 loop is CASSTSGNYGYTF.